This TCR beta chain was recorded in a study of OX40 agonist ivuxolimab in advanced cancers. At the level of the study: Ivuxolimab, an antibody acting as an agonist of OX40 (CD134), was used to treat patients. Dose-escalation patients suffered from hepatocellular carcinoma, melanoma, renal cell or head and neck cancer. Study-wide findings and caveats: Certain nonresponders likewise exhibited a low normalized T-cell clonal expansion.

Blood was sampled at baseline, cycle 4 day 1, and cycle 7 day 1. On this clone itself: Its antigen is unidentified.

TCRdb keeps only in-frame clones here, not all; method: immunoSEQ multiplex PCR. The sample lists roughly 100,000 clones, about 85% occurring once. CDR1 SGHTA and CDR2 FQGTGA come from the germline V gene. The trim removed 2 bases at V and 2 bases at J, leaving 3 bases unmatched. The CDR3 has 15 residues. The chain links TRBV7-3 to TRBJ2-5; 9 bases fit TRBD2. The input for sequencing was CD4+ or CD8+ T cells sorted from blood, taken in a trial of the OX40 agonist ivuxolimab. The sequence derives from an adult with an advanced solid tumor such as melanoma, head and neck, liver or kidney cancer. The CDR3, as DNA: TGTGCCAGCAGCTTAGCGGGAGGGTGGCAAGAGACCCAGTACTTC. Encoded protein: CASSLAGGWQETQYF.